This TCR beta chain was captured in a study of T cells in Graves' hyperthyroidism and ophthalmopathy. Looking at the study overall: The authors collected peripheral blood at initial diagnosis, before any treatment.

Diagnosis of hyperthyroidism was new in patients aged 18 to 65, and its duration was under 2 months. Amplification targeted TCR beta CDR3 regions from RNA transcripts. Researchers ran a first-round RT-PCR on the TCR CDR3 using the HTBI primer set. TCRdb re-called the multiplex PCR reads through MiXCR, storing one row per CDR3 protein. This repertoire shows fewer than 300,000 distinct CDR3 sequences, roughly 15% found once; its top ten account for about 33%. This clonotype was seen many times. This CDR3 spans 16 amino acids. The germline gives CDR1 DFQATT, CDR2 SNEGSKA (reference sequence). The V and J ends lost 6 bases and 9 bases respectively, with 24 bases between them.

The sequence derives from a woman between 50 and 59 years old with Graves' hyperthyroidism that later progressed to Graves' ophthalmopathy. Sequences were obtained from blood. This sequence joins TRBV20-1 and TRBJ1-6; no clear D gene. CDR3 sequence (DNA): TGCAGTGCCATCCTGCCCGGAAGGAGGTGGGGTTCACCCCTCCACTTT. Protein: CSAILPGRRWGSPLHF.